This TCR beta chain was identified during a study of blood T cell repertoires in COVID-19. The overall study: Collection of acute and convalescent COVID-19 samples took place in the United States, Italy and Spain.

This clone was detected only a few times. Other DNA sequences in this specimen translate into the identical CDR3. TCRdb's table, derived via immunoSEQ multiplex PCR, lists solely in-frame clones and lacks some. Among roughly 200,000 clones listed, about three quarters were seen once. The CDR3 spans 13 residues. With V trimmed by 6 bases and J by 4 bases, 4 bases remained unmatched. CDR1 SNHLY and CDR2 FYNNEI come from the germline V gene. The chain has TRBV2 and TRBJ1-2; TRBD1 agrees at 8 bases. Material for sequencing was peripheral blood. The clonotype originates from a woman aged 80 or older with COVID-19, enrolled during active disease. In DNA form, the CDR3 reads TGTGCCAGCAGCCTAGGACAGGGCTATGGCTACACCTTC. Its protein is CASSLGQGYGYTF.